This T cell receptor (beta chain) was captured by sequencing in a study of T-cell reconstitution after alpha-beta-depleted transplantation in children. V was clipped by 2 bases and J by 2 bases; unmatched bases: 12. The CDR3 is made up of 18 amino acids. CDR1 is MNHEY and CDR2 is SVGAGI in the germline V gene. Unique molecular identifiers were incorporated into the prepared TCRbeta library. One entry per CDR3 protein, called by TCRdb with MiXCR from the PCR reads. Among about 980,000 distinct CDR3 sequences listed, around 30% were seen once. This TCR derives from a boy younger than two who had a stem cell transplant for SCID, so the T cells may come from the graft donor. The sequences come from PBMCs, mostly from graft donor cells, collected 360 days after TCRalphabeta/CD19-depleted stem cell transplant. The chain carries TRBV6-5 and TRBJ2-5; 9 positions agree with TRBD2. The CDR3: CASSYGLRGGGRQETQYF. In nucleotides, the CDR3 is TGTGCCAGCAGTTACGGCCTGCGCGGGGGGGGCCGACAAGAGACCCAGTACTTC.